This T cell receptor (beta chain) was captured in a study of identical twins. TCRdb reanalysed the 5' RACE reads using MiXCR and keeps one entry per CDR3 protein. Of roughly 570,000 distinct CDR3 sequences in the sample, roughly 9.5% were seen once. From germline, CDR1 is MNHNS and CDR2 SASEGT. CDR3 size: 14 residues. V dropped 5 bases and J dropped 3 bases, with 10 bases sitting between them. Findings and caveats of the study: Carriage of fewer insertions was seen in abundant cord blood beta clonotypes, whereas memory repertoires showed none. Sequences that were beta out-of-frame showed weaker excess twin sharing.

As regards this clonotype: Its antigen remains unidentified.

This sample was also put to use in a study of yellow fever vaccine responses in identical twins.

This chain uses TRBV6-1 with TRBJ2-2, with a weak D call TRBD1 (5 bases). This TCR came from a woman aged 18 to 35 in good health. Material: PBMCs. The DNA for the CDR3 is TGTGCCAGCAGTCAAACAGGTTACACCGGGGAGCTGTTTTTT. Protein: CASSQTGYTGELFF.